These 22 T cell receptor beta chains share one sample of origin, sequenced in a study of blood T cell repertoires in COVID-19. Generated by immunoSEQ multiplex PCR, the TCRdb table keeps only in-frame clones and is missing some. Of roughly 35,000 clones in the sample, approximately 80% were seen once. The sequencing input was peripheral blood. The receptors come from a man between 65 and 85 years old with acute or convalescent COVID-19.

This clone was picked up one time. The rearrangement links TRBV24-1 to TRBJ1-5; the match to TRBD1 covers 9 bases. Per the germline V gene, CDR1 is KGHDR and CDR2 is SFDVKD. CDR3 length equals 16 residues. The J segment lost 3 bases and the V segment lost 4 bases, leaving 6 bases of the junction unmatched. The CDR3 protein is CATSDDRGENNQPQHF. As DNA, the CDR3 is TGTGCCACCAGTGACGACAGGGGGGAGAACAATCAGCCCCAGCATTTT.

A few counts support this clone. This chain connects TRBV10-3 to TRBJ2-7, with TRBD2 matching 14 bases. Germline-derived CDR1 and CDR2 are ENHRY and SYGVKD. The CDR3 length is 18 residues. The V segment lost 11 bases and the J segment 2 bases; nucleotides outside the gene matches: 17. The CDR3 bases are TGTGCCTCCATGCGACCGGGACTAGCGGGAGTTGGGGCCTACGAGCAGTACTTC. This translates into CASMRPGLAGVGAYEQYF.

V is TRBV10-1 and J is TRBJ1-5; D is uncertain. Germline V gene lookup returns CDR1 WNHNN and CDR2 SYGVQD (reference sequence). The V end was cut by 3 bases, the J end by 1 base, with 4 bases between. This CDR3 has 13 amino acids. CDR3 amino acids: CASSDRSNQPQHF. For the CDR3, the DNA is TGCGCCAGCAGTGATAGAAGCAATCAGCCCCAGCATTTT.

The V and J genes are TRBV15 and TRBJ2-4; D perhaps matches TRBD1 (5 bases). Germline loops: CDR1 LNHNV, CDR2 YYDKDF (reference sequence). The CDR3 sequence is 16 residues long. Trimming stripped 0 bases from V and 5 bases from J, with 14 bases between. The CDR3 DNA is TGTGCCACCAGCAGAGAACTCAGGGCTGCTGAAAACATTCAGTACTTC. Protein product: CATSRELRAAENIQYF.

The chain has TRBV12-3 or TRBV12-4 and TRBJ1-6; D ambiguous. The CDR3 runs to 13 residues. V was clipped by 3 bases and J by 11 bases, with 11 bases between them. The CDR3 sequence is CASSFTGVPPLHF. In DNA, the CDR3 is TGTGCCAGCAGTTTCACGGGTGTACCACCCCTCCACTTT.

This chain joins TRBV9 and TRBJ1-3; D unclear. Trimming removed 0 bases from V and 0 bases from J, with 10 bases in between. Germline CDR1 SGDLS, CDR2 YYNGEE. The CDR3 consists of 16 residues. CDR3 in DNA: TGTGCCAGCAGCGTAGGTGGAGAAGCCTCTGGAAACACCATATATTTT. Its protein product is CASSVGGEASGNTIYF.

The V call is TRBV11-2, the J call TRBJ1-2, with D unresolved. Germline V gene sequence: CDR1 SGHAT, CDR2 FQNNGV. CDR3 length equals 15 residues. V lost 2 bases, J lost 2 bases, and 12 bases lay in between. The CDR3 is CASSLFRGWNYGYTF. For the CDR3, the DNA is TGTGCCAGCAGCTTATTTCGGGGATGGAACTATGGCTACACCTTC.

The V and J genes are TRBV30 and TRBJ1-2; D not certain. Per the germline V gene, CDR1 is GTSNPN and CDR2 is SVGIG (reference sequence). With 2 bases removed from V and 0 bases from J, the gap between germline ends came to 13 bases. The CDR3 length is 15 residues. The CDR3 DNA sequence: TGTGCCTGGAGTTCAAATGAGGGAGCTAACTATGGCTACACCTTC. Translation gives CAWSSNEGANYGYTF.

The chain employs TRBV7-9 and TRBJ2-1; D is uncertain. V was pared by 0 bases and J by 5 bases, with 8 bases between. The CDR3 consists of 14 residues. CDR1 SEHNR and CDR2 FQNEAQ come from the germline V gene (reference sequence). CDR3 in amino acids: CASSLAQMNNEQFF. CDR3 nucleotide sequence: TGTGCCAGCAGCTTAGCACAGATGAACAATGAGCAGTTCTTC.

The CDR3 DNA is TGTGCCAGCAGCCAGTCGACGGTGGGGGCAGAGACCCAGTACTTC. Amino acids: CASSQSTVGAETQYF. The rearrangement joins TRBV3-1 (or the pseudogene TRBV3-2) to TRBJ2-5; tentatively, D is TRBD1 (6 bases). Germline V CDR1 and CDR2: LGHDT, YNNKEL (reference sequence). CDR3 length equals 15 residues. V gave up 3 bases and J gave up 4 bases, with 15 bases separating them.

This rearrangement joins TRBV7-2 to TRBJ2-5; TRBD2 is a possible D gene (5 bases). Germline V gene sequence: CDR1 SGHTA, CDR2 FQGNSA. Trimming removed 0 bases at V and 9 bases at J, with 11 bases between. There are 13 residues in the CDR3. In nucleotides, the CDR3 is TGTGCCAGCAGCTTAGCTAGGACCGGGGCCCAGTACTTC. Protein: CASSLARTGAQYF.

There are a few counts of this clone. The chain combines TRBV6-1 with TRBJ1-1; 7 bases line up with TRBD1. This CDR3 has 14 residues. CDR1 is MNHNS and CDR2 is SASEGT in the germline V gene. J lost 3 bases, V lost 6 bases, and 7 bases had no gene match. The chain's CDR3 is CASRDTGVHTEAFF. In DNA form, the CDR3 reads TGTGCCAGCAGGGACACAGGGGTTCACACTGAAGCTTTCTTT.

V and J are TRBV7-2 and TRBJ1-6; TRBD1 matches at 8 bases. V lost 4 bases, J lost 5 bases, and 7 bases stayed unmatched. The CDR3 is 16 amino acids. Germline V gene sequence: CDR1 SGHTA, CDR2 FQGNSA. The CDR3 sequence is CASSSGTGGNNSPLHF. CDR3 coding DNA: TGTGCCAGCAGCTCCGGGACAGGAGGGAATAATTCACCCCTCCACTTT.

The chain joins TRBV12-5 to TRBJ2-5; 8 positions match TRBD1. Per germline, CDR1 LGHNT and CDR2 FRNRAP. V was pared by 6 bases and J by 5 bases, with 8 bases of the junction left unmatched. This CDR3 is 14 amino acids long. The CDR3 protein is CASGPGTGSETQYF. In DNA, the CDR3 is TGTGCTAGTGGCCCCGGGACAGGCTCGGAGACCCAGTACTTC.

The chain combines TRBV24-1 with TRBJ2-2; D is perhaps TRBD1 (5 bases). Trimming shortened V by 5 bases and J by 0 bases, and 6 bases separated the two germline ends. Germline V gives CDR1 KGHDR, CDR2 SFDVKD. This CDR3 comprises 14 residues. In DNA, the CDR3 is TGTGCCACCAGTGGGGGCGCGAACACCGGGGAGCTGTTTTTT. Translating gives CATSGGANTGELFF.

This clone was seen just once. This rearrangement joins TRBV6-6 to TRBJ1-4; 7 nucleotides agree with TRBD1. CDR1 is MNHNY, CDR2 SVGAGI, per germline (reference sequence). Trimming at V came to 7 bases and at J to 4 bases, leaving 6 bases not matched to a gene. This CDR3 has 14 residues. Here the CDR3 reads CASTRTGFNEKLFF. Here the CDR3 DNA reads TGTGCCAGCACCAGGACAGGATTTAATGAAAAACTGTTTTTT.

The V call is TRBV19, the J call TRBJ1-2; 7 nucleotides agree with TRBD1. Germline lookup yields CDR1 LNHDA and CDR2 SQIVND (reference sequence). The J segment lost 2 bases and the V segment lost 7 bases, leaving 7 bases of the junction unmatched. The CDR3 totals 14 residues. CDR3 nucleotides: TGTGCCAGTACCGAGACAGGGTTCAACTATGGCTACACCTTC. It specifies CASTETGFNYGYTF.

This chain uses TRBV7-2 with TRBJ2-3; 13 bases map to TRBD2. The germline V gene encodes CDR1 SGHTA and CDR2 FQGNSA. The J segment lost 8 bases and the V segment lost 0 bases, leaving 17 bases of the junction unmatched. The CDR3 spans 20 residues. The DNA for the CDR3 is TGTGCCAGCAGCTTAGCTTCGCCGTTTCGGACTAGCGGGAGACGGACTACGCAGTATTTT. This translates into CASSLASPFRTSGRRTTQYF.

V gene TRBV29-1 combines with J gene TRBJ2-7; 9 nucleotides align to TRBD1. The J segment lost 6 bases and the V segment lost 6 bases, leaving 15 bases of the junction unmatched. From germline, CDR1 is SQVTM and CDR2 ANQGSEA. The length of the CDR3 is 15 residues. The CDR3 spells CSVRSRTGEQGEQYF. The DNA for the CDR3 is TGCAGCGTCCGTTCCAGGACAGGGGAACAAGGCGAGCAGTACTTC.

The chain has TRBV7-7 and TRBJ2-3, with 9 bases aligning to TRBD2. CDR1 and CDR2 from the germline V gene are SSHAT and FNYEAQ (reference sequence). The CDR3 loop spans 15 amino acids. V gave up 6 bases and J gave up 1 base; unmatched junction bases: 5. The CDR3: CASSPGTSRTDTQYF. The CDR3 bases are TGTGCCAGCAGTCCTGGGACTAGCCGCACAGATACGCAGTATTTT.

There are a few counts of this clone. The gene calls are TRBV2 and TRBJ2-5; TRBD2 matches at 9 bases. The CDR3 is made up of 19 amino acids. Unmatched junction bases numbered 12, after V lost 1 base and J lost 0 bases. Germline assignment: CDR1 SNHLY and CDR2 FYNNEI. In DNA form, the CDR3 reads TGTGCCAGCAGTGAAGAGGTAGCTAGCGGGGTAAAGTACCAAGAGACCCAGTACTTC. Its protein is CASSEEVASGVKYQETQYF.

The chain has TRBV4-3 and TRBJ2-1; 11 bases are a match to TRBD2. Germline CDR1 LGHNA, CDR2 YSLEER. This CDR3 spans 15 amino acids. V shed 5 bases, J shed 4 bases, and the junction held 4 bases outside the gene matches. CDR3 residues: CASSIAGGTYNEQFF. The CDR3 coding sequence is TGCGCCAGCAGCATAGCGGGGGGGACGTACAATGAGCAGTTCTTC.